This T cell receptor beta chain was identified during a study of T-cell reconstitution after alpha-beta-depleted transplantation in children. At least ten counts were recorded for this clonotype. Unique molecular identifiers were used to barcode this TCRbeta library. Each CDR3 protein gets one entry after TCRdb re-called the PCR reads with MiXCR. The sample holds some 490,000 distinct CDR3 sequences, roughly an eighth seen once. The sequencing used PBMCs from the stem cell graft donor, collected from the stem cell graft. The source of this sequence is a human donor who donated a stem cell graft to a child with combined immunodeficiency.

The CDR3 nucleotides are TGTGCCACCAGTGATTTGAGGGGTCTAACCTACAATGAGCAGTTCTTC. Its translation: CATSDLRGLTYNEQFF. The chain links TRBV24-1 to TRBJ2-1, with D possibly matching TRBD1 (5 bases). The germline V and J ends were trimmed by 0 bases and 2 bases, with 10 bases remaining between them. The germline gives CDR1 KGHDR, CDR2 SFDVKD. This CDR3 has 16 amino acids.